One sample yielded the 8 T cell receptor beta chains listed below, sequenced in a study of shared clonotypes between healthy human individuals. Produced via immunoSEQ multiplex PCR; TCRdb's table is partial and in-frame only. The sample contains over 2 million clones, roughly 95% of which appear only once. CD45RO-negative cells were positively selected for CCR7, leaving out terminally differentiated effector memory CD45RA+ cells. Sample: naive CD8+ T cells sorted from blood. The receptors originated from a man in his late teens or twenties in good health.

The chain couples TRBV2 to TRBJ2-7; possibly TRBD2 for D (6 bases). V was clipped by 9 bases and J by 6 bases, with 18 bases between them. CDR3 length equals 13 residues. CDR1 and CDR2 (germline): SNHLY, FYNNEI. CDR3 bases: TGTGCCAGGGGAACGGAGGGGCTGGGCGAGCAGTACTTC. Residues: CARGTEGLGEQYF.

This rearrangement joins TRBV6-5 to TRBJ2-7; 11 nucleotides align to TRBD2. V gave up 0 bases and J gave up 6 bases; unmatched junction bases: 4. The CDR3 is made up of 15 amino acids. Germline V gene sequence: CDR1 MNHEY, CDR2 SVGAGI. The CDR3 coding sequence is TGTGCCAGCAGTTACTCGACTAGCGGGAATGGCGAGCAGTACTTC. Translated, it gives CASSYSTSGNGEQYF.

The chain is built from TRBV5-5 and TRBJ2-7; D tentatively fits TRBD1 or TRBD2 (5 bases each). V lost 4 bases and J 2 bases, leaving 13 bases between the germline ends. The CDR3 covers 14 residues. The V gene's germline CDR1 is SGHKS and CDR2 YYEKEE (reference sequence). The CDR3 bases are TGTGCCAGCAGCGTGGGACGGAGCACCTACGAGCAGTACTTC. Amino acid sequence: CASSVGRSTYEQYF.

This clone was detected once. J is TRBJ1-2 and V is TRBV7-2; maybe TRBD1 (6 bases). Germline CDR1 SGHTA, CDR2 FQGNSA. The V and J ends lost 1 base and 4 bases respectively, with 10 bases between them. This CDR3 has 14 amino acids. CDR3 sequence: CASSLEQGPYGYTF. In DNA form, the CDR3 reads TGTGCCAGCAGCTTAGAACAGGGCCCCTATGGCTACACCTTC. Drawing the rest from reference TRBV7-2 and TRBJ1-2, the complete variable domain is GAGVSQSPSNKVTEKGKDVELRCDPISGHTALYWYRQSLGQGLEFLIYFQGNSAPDKSGLPSDRFSAERTGGSVSTLTIQRTQQEDSAVYLCASSLEQGPYGYTFGSGTRLTVV.

This chain connects TRBV5-1 to TRBJ1-2; maybe TRBD1 (6 bases). This CDR3 spans 14 amino acids. Trimming pared 4 bases from V and 1 base from J, leaving 11 bases between. Per the germline V gene, CDR1 is SGHRS and CDR2 is YFSETQ. The CDR3: CASSIKQGNYGYTF. The CDR3 nucleotides read TGCGCCAGCAGCATAAAACAGGGTAACTATGGCTACACCTTC.

This rearrangement joins TRBV10-3 to TRBJ2-3, with TRBD1 identical over 8 bases. This CDR3 is 15 amino acids long. Germline trimming cut 3 bases from V and 3 bases from J; bases unmatched to any gene: 5. CDR1 is ENHRY, CDR2 SYGVKD, per germline. As DNA, the CDR3 is TGTGCCATCAGTGATCGGCAGGGGGCGACAGATACGCAGTATTTT. Translated, it gives CAISDRQGATDTQYF.

This clone was found a few times. The chain carries TRBV30 and TRBJ1-4; D uncertain. V shed 0 bases and J shed 7 bases, with 12 bases lying between them. The CDR3 covers 14 residues. CDR1 is GTSNPN, CDR2 SVGIG, per germline (reference sequence). CDR3 sequence: CAWSVSGFGEKLFF. The CDR3 DNA reads TGTGCCTGGAGTGTATCCGGATTTGGTGAAAAACTGTTTTTT.

The chain carries TRBV10-3 and TRBJ1-2; 7 bases match TRBD1. The CDR3 length is 15 residues. V was pared by 2 bases and J by 1 base, with 4 bases of the junction left unmatched. Per the germline V gene, CDR1 is ENHRY and CDR2 is SYGVKD. In DNA, the CDR3 is TGTGCCATCAGTGAGGTCTCAGGGGGTAACTATGGCTACACCTTC. Translation gives CAISEVSGGNYGYTF.